This TCR beta chain was recovered during a study of blood T cell repertoires in COVID-19. Trimming removed 3 bases from V and 5 bases from J; junction bases left unmatched: 14. Per germline, CDR1 LGHDT and CDR2 YNNKEL (reference sequence). The CDR3 covers 18 residues. Repertoires were generated with immunoSEQ multiplex PCR, while TCRdb's copy carries only in-frame clones and drops some. The sample has roughly 140,000 clones; 80% to 90% are singletons. Material: peripheral blood. The J gene is TRBJ2-5, the V gene TRBV3-1 (or the pseudogene TRBV3-2), with 11 bases matching TRBD2. This TCR was recovered from a woman between 50 and 59 years old in a cohort sampled during active or convalescent COVID-19. CDR3 sequence (DNA): TGTGCCAGCAGCCAGCTGGGACTAGCGGTCTGGACCGGGGAGACCCAGTACTTC. Its protein is CASSQLGLAVWTGETQYF.